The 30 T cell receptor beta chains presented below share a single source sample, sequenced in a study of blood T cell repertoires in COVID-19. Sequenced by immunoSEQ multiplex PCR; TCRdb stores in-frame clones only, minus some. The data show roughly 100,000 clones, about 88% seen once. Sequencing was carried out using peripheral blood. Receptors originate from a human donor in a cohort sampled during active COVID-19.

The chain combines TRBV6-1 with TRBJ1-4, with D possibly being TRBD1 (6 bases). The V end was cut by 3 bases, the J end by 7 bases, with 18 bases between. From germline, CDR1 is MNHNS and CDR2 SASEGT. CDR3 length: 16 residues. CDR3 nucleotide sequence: TGTGCCAGCAGTGATTATCCCAGGGGAATCAGTGAAAAACTGTTTTTT. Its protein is CASSDYPRGISEKLFF.

The CDR3 DNA reads TGTGCCAGCTCACCTTTAGCGGCCAGCTCCTACAATGAGCAGTTCTTC. Translation: CASSPLAASSYNEQFF. This sequence joins TRBV18 and TRBJ2-1; possible D gene TRBD2, 6 bases. The V gene lost 3 bases and the J gene lost 0 bases, with 12 bases spanning the gap. The CDR3 is 16 residues long. Germline CDR1 is KGHSH and CDR2 is LQKENI.

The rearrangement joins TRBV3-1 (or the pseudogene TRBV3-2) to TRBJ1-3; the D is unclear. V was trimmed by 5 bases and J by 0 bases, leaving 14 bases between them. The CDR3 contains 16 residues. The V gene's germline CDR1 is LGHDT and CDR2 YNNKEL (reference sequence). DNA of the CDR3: TGTGCCAGCAGCGATTCCGGGATCCACTCTGGAAACACCATATATTTT. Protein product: CASSDSGIHSGNTIYF.

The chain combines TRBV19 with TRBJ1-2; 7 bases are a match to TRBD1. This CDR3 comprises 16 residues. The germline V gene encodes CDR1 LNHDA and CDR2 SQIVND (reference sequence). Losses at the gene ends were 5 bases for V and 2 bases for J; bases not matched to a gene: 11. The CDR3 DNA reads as TGTGCCAGTAGTCCCTGGGACAGACACCCAAACTATGGCTACACCTTC. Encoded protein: CASSPWDRHPNYGYTF.

The CDR3 coding sequence is TGTGCCAGCAGTGTCCCTGAGGGCTCCTACGAGCAGTACTTC. Its translation is CASSVPEGSYEQYF. The chain has TRBV25-1 and TRBJ2-7; D might be TRBD2 (5 bases). Per germline, CDR1 MGHDK and CDR2 SYGVNS. Trimming removed 4 bases at V and 0 bases at J, with 10 bases between. The CDR3 spans 14 residues.

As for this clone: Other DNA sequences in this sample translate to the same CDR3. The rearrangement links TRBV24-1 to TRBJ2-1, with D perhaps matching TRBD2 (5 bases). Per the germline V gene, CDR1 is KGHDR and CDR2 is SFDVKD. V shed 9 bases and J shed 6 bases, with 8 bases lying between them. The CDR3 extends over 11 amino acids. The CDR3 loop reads CATGRGNEQFF. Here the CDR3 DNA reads TGTGCCACCGGCCGGGGCAATGAGCAGTTCTTC.

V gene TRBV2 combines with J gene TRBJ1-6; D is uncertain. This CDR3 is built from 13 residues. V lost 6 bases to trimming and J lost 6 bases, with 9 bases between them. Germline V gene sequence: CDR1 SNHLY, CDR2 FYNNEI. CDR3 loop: CASSEHLNSPLHF. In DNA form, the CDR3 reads TGTGCCAGCAGCGAGCACCTTAATTCACCCCTCCACTTT.

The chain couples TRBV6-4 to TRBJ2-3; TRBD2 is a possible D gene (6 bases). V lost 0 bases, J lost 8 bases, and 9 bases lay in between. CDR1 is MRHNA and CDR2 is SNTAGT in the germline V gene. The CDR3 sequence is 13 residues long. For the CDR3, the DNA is TGTGCCAGCAGTGACTCCCCGGAGGGTACGCAGTATTTT. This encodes CASSDSPEGTQYF.

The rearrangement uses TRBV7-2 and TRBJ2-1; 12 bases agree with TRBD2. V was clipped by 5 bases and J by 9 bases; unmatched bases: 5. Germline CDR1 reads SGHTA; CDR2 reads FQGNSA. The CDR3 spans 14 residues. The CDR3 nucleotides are TGTGCCAGCAGCCGGACTAGCGGGACGGGTGAGCAGTTCTTC. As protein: CASSRTSGTGEQFF.

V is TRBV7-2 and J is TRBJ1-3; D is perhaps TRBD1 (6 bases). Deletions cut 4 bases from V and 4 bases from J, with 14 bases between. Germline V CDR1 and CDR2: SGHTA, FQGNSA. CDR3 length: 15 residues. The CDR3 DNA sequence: TGTGCCAGCAGCTACCGGACAGCCGAAGGAAACACCATATATTTT. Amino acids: CASSYRTAEGNTIYF.

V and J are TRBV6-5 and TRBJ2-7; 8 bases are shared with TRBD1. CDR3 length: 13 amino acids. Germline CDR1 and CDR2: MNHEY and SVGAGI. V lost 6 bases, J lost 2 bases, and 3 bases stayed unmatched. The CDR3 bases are TGTGCCAGCAGGCTACAGGGGGCCTACGAGCAGTACTTC. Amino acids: CASRLQGAYEQYF.

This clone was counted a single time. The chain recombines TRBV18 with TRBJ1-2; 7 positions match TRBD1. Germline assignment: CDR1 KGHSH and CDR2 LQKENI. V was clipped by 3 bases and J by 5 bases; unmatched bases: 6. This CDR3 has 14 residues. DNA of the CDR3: TGTGCCAGCTCACCCTCCGGGACAGCATATGGCTACACCTTC. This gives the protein CASSPSGTAYGYTF.

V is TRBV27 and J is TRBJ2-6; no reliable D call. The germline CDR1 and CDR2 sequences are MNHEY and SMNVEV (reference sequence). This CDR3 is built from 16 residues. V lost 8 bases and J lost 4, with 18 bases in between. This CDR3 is CASAFWALTGANVLTF. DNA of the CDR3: TGTGCCAGCGCCTTTTGGGCGCTTACCGGGGCCAACGTCCTGACTTTC.

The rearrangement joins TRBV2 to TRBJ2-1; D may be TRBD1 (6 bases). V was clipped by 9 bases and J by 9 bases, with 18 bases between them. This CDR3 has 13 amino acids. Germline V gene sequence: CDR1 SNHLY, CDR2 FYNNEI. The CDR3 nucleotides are TGTGCCAGTTCTGGGGCCCTAGGGGGTGAGCAGTTCTTC. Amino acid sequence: CASSGALGGEQFF. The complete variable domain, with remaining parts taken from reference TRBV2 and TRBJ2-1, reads EPEVTQTPSHQVTQMGQEVILRCVPISNHLYFYWYRQILGQKVEFLVSFYNNEISEKSEIFDDQFSVERPDGSNFTLKIRSTKLEDSAMYFCASSGALGGEQFFGPGTRLTVL.

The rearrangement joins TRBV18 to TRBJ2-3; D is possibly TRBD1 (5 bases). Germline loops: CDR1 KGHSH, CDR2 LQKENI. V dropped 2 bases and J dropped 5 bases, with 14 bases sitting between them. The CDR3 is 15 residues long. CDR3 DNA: TGTGCCAGCTCACCAGGGGCGTCTTCAGGAGATACGCAGTATTTT. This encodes CASSPGASSGDTQYF.

Here the CDR3 DNA reads TGTGCCAGCAGTATAGCGGGAGGGCCCATGAACGAGCAGTACTTC. It translates to CASSIAGGPMNEQYF. The chain has TRBV6-2 or TRBV6-3 and TRBJ2-7, with 11 bases fitting TRBD2. J was trimmed by 5 bases and V by 5 bases; bases with no gene match: 8. Germline V CDR1 and CDR2: MNHEY, SVGEGT. The CDR3 consists of 15 residues.

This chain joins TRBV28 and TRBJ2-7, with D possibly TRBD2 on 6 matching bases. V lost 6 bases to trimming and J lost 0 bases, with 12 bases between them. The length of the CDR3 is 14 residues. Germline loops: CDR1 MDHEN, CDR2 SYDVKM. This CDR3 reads CASRGGGSSYEQYF. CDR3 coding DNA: TGTGCCAGCAGGGGTGGGGGGAGCTCCTACGAGCAGTACTTC. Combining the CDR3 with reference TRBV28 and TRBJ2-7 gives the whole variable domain DVKVTQSSRYLVKRTGEKVFLECVQDMDHENMFWYRQDPGLGLRLIYFSYDVKMKEKGDIPEGYSVSREKKERFSLILESASTNQTSMYLCASRGGGSSYEQYFGPGTRLTVT.

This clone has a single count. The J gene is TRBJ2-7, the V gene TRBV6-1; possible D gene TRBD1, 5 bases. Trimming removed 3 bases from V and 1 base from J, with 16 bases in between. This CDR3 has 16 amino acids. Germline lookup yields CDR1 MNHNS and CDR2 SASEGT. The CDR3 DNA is TGTGCCAGCAGTGAGCGAAAGGGGATACCGTCCTACGAGCAGTACTTC. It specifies CASSERKGIPSYEQYF.

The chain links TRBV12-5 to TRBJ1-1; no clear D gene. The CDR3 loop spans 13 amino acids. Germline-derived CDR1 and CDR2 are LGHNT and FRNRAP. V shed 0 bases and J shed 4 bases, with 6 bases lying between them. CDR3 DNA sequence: TGTGCTAGTGGTTTGGTAGCGACCACTGAAGCTTTCTTT. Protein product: CASGLVATTEAFF.

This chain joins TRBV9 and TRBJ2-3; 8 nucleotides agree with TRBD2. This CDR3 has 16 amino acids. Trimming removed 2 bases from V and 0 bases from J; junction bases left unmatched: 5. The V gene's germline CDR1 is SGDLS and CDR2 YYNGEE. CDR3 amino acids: CASSVFSGMSTDTQYF. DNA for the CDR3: TGTGCCAGCAGCGTCTTTAGCGGGATGAGCACAGATACGCAGTATTTT.

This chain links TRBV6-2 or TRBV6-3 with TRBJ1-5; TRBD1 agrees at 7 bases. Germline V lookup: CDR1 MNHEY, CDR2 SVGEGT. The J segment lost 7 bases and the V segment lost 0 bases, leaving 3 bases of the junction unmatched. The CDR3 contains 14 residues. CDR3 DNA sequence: TGTGCCAGCAGTTACTCGAACAGGGGCCAGCCCCAGCATTTT. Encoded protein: CASSYSNRGQPQHF.

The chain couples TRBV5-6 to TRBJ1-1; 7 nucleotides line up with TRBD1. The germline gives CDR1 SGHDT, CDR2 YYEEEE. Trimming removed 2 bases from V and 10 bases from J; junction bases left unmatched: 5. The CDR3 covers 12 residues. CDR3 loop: CASSLQGSAAFF. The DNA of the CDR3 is TGTGCCAGCAGCTTACAGGGGTCGGCAGCTTTCTTT. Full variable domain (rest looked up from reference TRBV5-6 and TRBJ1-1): DAGVTQSPTHLIKTRGQQVTLRCSPKSGHDTVSWYQQALGQGPQFIFQYYEEEERQRGNFPDRFSGHQFPNYSSELNVNALLLGDSALYLCASSLQGSAAFFGQGTRLTVV.

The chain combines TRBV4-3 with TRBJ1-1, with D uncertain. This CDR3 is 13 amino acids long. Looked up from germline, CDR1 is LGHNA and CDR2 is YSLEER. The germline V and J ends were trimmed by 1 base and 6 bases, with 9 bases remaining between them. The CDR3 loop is CASSQGRTAEAFF. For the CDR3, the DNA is TGCGCCAGCAGCCAAGGAAGGACTGCTGAAGCTTTCTTT.

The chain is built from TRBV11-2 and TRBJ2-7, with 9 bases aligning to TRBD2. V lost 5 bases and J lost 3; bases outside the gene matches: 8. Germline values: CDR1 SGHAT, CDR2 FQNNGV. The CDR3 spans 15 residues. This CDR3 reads CASSLRTSDLYEQYF. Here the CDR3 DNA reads TGTGCCAGCAGCCTAAGGACTAGCGATCTCTACGAGCAGTACTTC.

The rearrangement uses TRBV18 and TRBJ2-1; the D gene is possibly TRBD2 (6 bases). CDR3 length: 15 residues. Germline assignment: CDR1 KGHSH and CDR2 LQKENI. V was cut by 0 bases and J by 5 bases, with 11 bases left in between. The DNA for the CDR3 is TGTGCCAGCTCACCACCGGCGGGAAGAAACAATGAGCAGTTCTTC. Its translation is CASSPPAGRNNEQFF. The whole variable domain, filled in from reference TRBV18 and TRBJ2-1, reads NAGVMQNPRHLVRRRGQEARLRCSPMKGHSHVYWYRQLPEEGLKFMVYLQKENIIDESGMPKERFSAEFPKEGPSILRIQQVVRGDSAAYFCASSPPAGRNNEQFFGPGTRLTVL.

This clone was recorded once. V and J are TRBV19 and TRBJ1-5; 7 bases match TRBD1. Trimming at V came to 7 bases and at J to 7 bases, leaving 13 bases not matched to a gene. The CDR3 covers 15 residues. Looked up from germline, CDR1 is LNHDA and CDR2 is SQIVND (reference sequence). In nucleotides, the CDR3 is TGTGCCAGTACCCTCCGACAGGGAGGTGGGCAGCCCCAGCATTTT. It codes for CASTLRQGGGQPQHF.

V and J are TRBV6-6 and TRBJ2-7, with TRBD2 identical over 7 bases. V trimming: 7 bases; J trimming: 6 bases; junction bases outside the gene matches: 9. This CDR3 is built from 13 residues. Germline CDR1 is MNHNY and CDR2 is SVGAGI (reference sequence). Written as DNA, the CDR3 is TGTGCCAGCACTGAGACTAGCATTAGCGAGCAGTACTTC. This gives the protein CASTETSISEQYF.

CDR3 region: CASSGASGDTEAFF. Here the CDR3 DNA reads TGTGCCAGCAGCGGCGCCTCCGGGGACACTGAAGCTTTCTTT. The rearrangement links TRBV9 to TRBJ1-1, with D unclear. Germline CDR1 and CDR2: SGDLS and YYNGEE. There are 14 residues in the CDR3. The germline V and J ends were trimmed by 3 bases and 3 bases, with 12 bases remaining between them.

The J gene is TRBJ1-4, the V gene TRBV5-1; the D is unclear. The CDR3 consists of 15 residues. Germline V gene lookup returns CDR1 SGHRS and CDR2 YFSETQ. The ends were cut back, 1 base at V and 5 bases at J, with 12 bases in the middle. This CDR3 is CASSLTLGVNEKLFF. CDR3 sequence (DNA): TGCGCCAGCAGCTTGACCCTCGGAGTGAATGAAAAACTGTTTTTT.

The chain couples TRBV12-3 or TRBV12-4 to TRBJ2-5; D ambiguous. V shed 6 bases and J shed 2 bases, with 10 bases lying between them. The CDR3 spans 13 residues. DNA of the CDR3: TGTGCCAGCAGCCCCCTCCGGCAAGAGACCCAGTACTTC. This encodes CASSPLRQETQYF.